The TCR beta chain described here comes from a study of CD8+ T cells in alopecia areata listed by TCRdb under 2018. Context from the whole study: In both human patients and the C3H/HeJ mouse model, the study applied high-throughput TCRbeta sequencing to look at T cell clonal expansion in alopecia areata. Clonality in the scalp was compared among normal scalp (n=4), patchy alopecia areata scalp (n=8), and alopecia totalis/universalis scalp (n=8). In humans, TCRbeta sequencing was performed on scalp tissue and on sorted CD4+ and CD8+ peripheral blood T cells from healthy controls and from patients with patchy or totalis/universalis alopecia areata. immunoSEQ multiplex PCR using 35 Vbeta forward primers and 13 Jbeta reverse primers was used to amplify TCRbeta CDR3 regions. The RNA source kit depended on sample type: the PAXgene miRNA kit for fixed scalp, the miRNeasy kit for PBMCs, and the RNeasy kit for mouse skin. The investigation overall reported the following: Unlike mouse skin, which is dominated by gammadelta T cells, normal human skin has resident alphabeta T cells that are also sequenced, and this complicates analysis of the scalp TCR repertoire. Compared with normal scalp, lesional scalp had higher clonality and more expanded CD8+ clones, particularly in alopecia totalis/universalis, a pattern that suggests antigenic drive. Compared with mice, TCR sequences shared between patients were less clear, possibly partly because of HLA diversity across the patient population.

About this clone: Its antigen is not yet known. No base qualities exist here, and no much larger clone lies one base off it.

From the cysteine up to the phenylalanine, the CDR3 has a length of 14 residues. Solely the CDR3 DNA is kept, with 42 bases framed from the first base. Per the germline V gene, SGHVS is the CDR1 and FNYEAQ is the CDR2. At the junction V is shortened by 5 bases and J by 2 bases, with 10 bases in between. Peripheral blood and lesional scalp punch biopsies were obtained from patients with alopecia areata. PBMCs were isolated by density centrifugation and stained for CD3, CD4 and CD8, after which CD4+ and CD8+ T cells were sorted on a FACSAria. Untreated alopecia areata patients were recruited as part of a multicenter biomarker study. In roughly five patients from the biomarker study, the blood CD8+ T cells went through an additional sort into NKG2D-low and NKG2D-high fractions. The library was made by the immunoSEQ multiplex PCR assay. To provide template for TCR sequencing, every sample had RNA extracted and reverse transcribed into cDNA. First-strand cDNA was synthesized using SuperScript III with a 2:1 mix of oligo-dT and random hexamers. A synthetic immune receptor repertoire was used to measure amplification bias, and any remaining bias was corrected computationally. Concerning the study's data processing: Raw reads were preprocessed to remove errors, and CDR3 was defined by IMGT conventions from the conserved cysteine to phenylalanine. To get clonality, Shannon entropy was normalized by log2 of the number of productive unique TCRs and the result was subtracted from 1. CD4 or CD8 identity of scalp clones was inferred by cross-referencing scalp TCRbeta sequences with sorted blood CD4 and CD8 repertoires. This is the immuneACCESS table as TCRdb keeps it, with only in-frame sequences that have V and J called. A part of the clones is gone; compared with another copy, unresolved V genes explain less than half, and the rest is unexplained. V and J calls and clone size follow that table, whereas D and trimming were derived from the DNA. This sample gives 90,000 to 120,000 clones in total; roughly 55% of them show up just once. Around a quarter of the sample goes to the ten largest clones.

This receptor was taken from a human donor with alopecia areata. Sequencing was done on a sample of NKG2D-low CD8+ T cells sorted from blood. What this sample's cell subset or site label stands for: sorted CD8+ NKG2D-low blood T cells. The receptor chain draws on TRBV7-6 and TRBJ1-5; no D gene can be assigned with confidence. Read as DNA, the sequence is TGTGCCAGCAGCCCATCGGTGGGCAATCAGCCCCAGCATTTT. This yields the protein CASSPSVGNQPQHF. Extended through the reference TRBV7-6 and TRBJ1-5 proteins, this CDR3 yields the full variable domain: GAGVSQSPRYKVTKRGQDVALRCDPISGHVSLYWYRQALGQGPEFLTYFNYEAQQDKSGLPNDRFSAERPEGSISTLTIQRTEQRDSAMYRCASSPSVGNQPQHFGDGTRLSIL.